A single T cell receptor (beta chain) is shown here with its context. This clonotype has at least ten counts. Its binding antigen is unknown. Per-nucleotide qualities are absent, and no much larger clonotype sits a single base away. The data belong to a study of human T cells and chemical hapten exposure (dated by TCRdb to the early 2020s). With respect to the entire study: For sensitization, 2% DPC in acetone was applied to a 2 cm by 2 cm area of upper inner arm skin. Patients additionally received weekly therapeutic DPC doses to the scalp throughout the approximately 25-week study period. Patch tests used Finn chambers with 0.01% DPC on the upper back, scored after 6 days by International Contact Dermatitis Research Group standards. The mostly female patient cohort included alopecia areata with under or over 50% scalp involvement, alopecia totalis and alopecia universalis. Libraries were combined into a pool for sequencing, and differences in TCR yield between samples came mainly from small differences in library volumes within the pool. The study tracked peripheral blood TCR repertoire changes in vivo during primary and secondary sensitization to the hapten diphenylcyclopropenone (DPC) in alopecia patients. Blood samples were taken from patients before sensitization (week 0) and then at 2, 6 and about 24 weeks after DPC sensitization. For TCR sequencing, blood came from some 31 alopecia patients at anywhere from one to four time points (pre-sensitization, 2, 6 and 24 weeks). What the study reported, not specific to this receptor: DPC sensitization did not change how many TCRs were above 1 in 1000 frequency, and no evidence was found of alterations in global repertoire structure. Alopecia, a presumed autoimmune disease, was present in all patients, so the immune response of the patients might differ from that of healthy individuals. Significantly more large CDR3 similarity clusters were formed by expanded TCRs than by pre-sensitization or healthy control sets, consistent with antigen-driven responses. Patch test score correlated positively with the number of PT1 expanded TCRs, reaching significance at thresholds 8, 16 and 32 but not at 4. Repeated subsampling changed both the strength of the expansion versus patch-test correlation and the threshold at which that correlation became significant.

Trimming takes 2 bases off V and 4 bases off J; junction bases not matched to a gene: 5. The germline V gene provides CDR1 LGHNA and CDR2 YSLEER. The CDR3 holds 15 amino acids from the cysteine to the phenylalanine. Kept here is only the CDR3 DNA, which spans 45 bases and is read in frame from base 1. In light of the paper, this sample's time point label describes: pre-sensitization, week 0. The sample's treatment or condition, from its label and the paper: therapeutic diphenylcyclopropenone sensitization with weekly scalp DPC. Blood at each patch-test visit was drawn before the patch test was applied. Patients were considered eligible if aged 18 to 70, diagnosed with alopecia and deemed suitable for DPC therapy, and patients were excluded if pregnant. Total RNA was extracted from unfractionated whole blood that had been collected in Tempus Blood RNA tubes. The library came from RACE. The sequencing machine was a NextSeq 500. During library preparation, unique molecular identifiers were attached to individual cDNA molecules so that TCRs could be counted quantitatively and reproducibly. Each blood RNA sample was used to sequence both TCR alpha and TCR beta chains. From the authors' description of their analysis: A median of roughly 98,000 TCRs per sample was observed, with a range of about 23,224 to 700,000. The Decombinator software suite was used to annotate the V, J and CDR3 of the TCR reads. For PS versus PT1 abundance plots, all samples were subsampled to the same number of TCRs (28,000). TCRs were defined as expanded if absent before sensitization and observed at least eight times at the 2-week time point. The public reads were reanalyzed by TCRdb: fastp trimming at Q25, MiXCR alignment, in-frame beta chains only. Rows with one shared CDR3 protein collapse into an entry with the most common genes and DNA. These V and J calls derive from TCRdb rather than the authors' analysis. Here the sample has over 300,000 distinct CDR3 sequences; roughly 5.3% occur a single time. 2.6% of the sample goes to the ten largest clones.

The starting material was whole blood, obtained in connection with sensitization to the hapten diphenylcyclopropenone (DPC). The chain joins TRBV4-3 to TRBJ2-1; TRBD2 agrees with 7 junctional bases. This TCR was recovered from a woman aged 50 to 65 with alopecia areata. Some clones in this sample may be carry-over from other donors' samples. The CDR3: CASSQILAEYNEQFF. In nucleotide form, the sequence is TGCGCCAGCAGCCAAATCCTAGCGGAGTACAATGAGCAGTTCTTC.